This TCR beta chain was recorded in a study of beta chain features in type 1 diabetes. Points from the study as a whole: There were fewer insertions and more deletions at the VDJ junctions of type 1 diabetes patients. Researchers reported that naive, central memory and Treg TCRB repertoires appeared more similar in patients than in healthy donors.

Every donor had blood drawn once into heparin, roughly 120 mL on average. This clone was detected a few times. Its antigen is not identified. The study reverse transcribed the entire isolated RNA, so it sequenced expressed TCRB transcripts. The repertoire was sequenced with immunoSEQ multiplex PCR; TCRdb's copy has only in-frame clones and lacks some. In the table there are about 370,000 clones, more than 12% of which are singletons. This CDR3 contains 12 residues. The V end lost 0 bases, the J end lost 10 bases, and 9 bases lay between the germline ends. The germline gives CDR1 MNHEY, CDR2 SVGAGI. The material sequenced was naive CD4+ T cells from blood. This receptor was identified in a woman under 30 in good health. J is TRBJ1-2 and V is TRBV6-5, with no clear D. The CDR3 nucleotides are TGTGCCAGCAGTTACTCAATGGACTACTACACCTTC. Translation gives CASSYSMDYYTF.